Below are 20 T cell receptor beta chains sequenced from a single sample in a study of T cell responses to AZD1222 COVID-19 vaccine. Repertoires were generated with immunoSEQ multiplex PCR, while TCRdb's copy carries only in-frame clones and drops some. The sample includes approximately 130,000 clones, about 86% seen only once; the top ten take 3%. Here the sequenced sample was peripheral blood, taken 28 days after the second AZD1222 dose. All receptors come from an adult who received the AZD1222 COVID-19 vaccine.

V usage is TRBV7-8 and J usage is TRBJ1-2; D is ambiguous. Germline loops: CDR1 SGHVS, CDR2 FQNEAQ. V lost 1 base to trimming and J lost 3 bases, with 6 bases between them. The CDR3 consists of 13 residues. The CDR3 bases are TGTGCCAGCAGCTTAGACAGCTACTATGGCTACACCTTC. It translates to CASSLDSYYGYTF.

The rearrangement joins TRBV7-2 to TRBJ1-6, with TRBD1 matching over 7 bases. The trim removed 4 bases at V and 7 bases at J, leaving 7 bases unmatched. This CDR3 is 15 amino acids long. The germline V gene encodes CDR1 SGHTA and CDR2 FQGNSA. The CDR3 region has the DNA TGTGCCAGCAGCTCTGGACAGGTCAGAAATTCACCCCTCCACTTT. Protein product: CASSSGQVRNSPLHF.

This chain connects TRBV5-5 to TRBJ1-5; possible D gene TRBD1, 5 bases. The CDR3 is 15 amino acids. CDR1 is SGHKS and CDR2 is YYEKEE in the germline V gene (reference sequence). The ends were cut back, 4 bases at V and 6 bases at J, with 17 bases in the middle. CDR3 coding DNA: TGTGCCAGCAGCCCTGAGGGTAGGGGCGGTCAGCCCCAGCATTTT. It codes for CASSPEGRGGQPQHF. Filled out from reference TRBV5-5 and TRBJ1-5, the complete variable domain reads DAGVTQSPTHLIKTRGQQVTLRCSPISGHKSVSWYQQVLGQGPQFIFQYYEKEERGRGNFPDRFSARQFPNYSSELNVNALLLGDSALYLCASSPEGRGGQPQHFGDGTRLSIL.

This clone occurred once. V is TRBV19 and J is TRBJ2-4; D not resolved. Trimming shortened V by 5 bases and J by 1 base, and 15 bases separated the two germline ends. From germline, CDR1 is LNHDA and CDR2 SQIVND (reference sequence). The CDR3 is 16 amino acids. CDR3 nucleotide sequence: TGTGCCAGTAGTCTACGATCCGGACGGGCCAAAAACATTCAGTACTTC. Translation gives CASSLRSGRAKNIQYF.

V gene TRBV6-5 combines with J gene TRBJ2-7; 11 bases align to TRBD1. This CDR3 has 15 residues. V lost 7 bases and J lost 4; bases outside the gene matches: 9. Germline V gives CDR1 MNHEY, CDR2 SVGAGI. The CDR3 nucleotides read TGTGCCAGCAAGCCCGGACAGGGGGCTTGGTACGAGCAGTACTTC. It translates to CASKPGQGAWYEQYF.

The rearrangement uses TRBV19 and TRBJ1-2; 7 bases map to TRBD1. The CDR3 extends over 15 amino acids. The V gene end was trimmed by 6 bases and the J gene end by 0 bases; junction bases not matched to a gene: 7. Germline V gene sequence: CDR1 LNHDA, CDR2 SQIVND (reference sequence). The CDR3 DNA is TGTGCCAGTAGCTCCCAGGGGGGAGCTAACTATGGCTACACCTTC. This codes for CASSSQGGANYGYTF.

This chain uses TRBV3-1 (or the pseudogene TRBV3-2) with TRBJ2-3; the D call may be TRBD1 or TRBD2 (5 bases each). Trimming removed 1 base from V and 1 base from J, with 9 bases in between. Germline V gives CDR1 LGHDT, CDR2 YNNKEL (reference sequence). CDR3 length: 15 residues. The CDR3 loop is CASSQVGAGTDTQYF. The CDR3 DNA reads as TGTGCCAGCAGCCAAGTCGGGGCGGGCACAGATACGCAGTATTTT.

V is TRBV6-6 and J is TRBJ2-1; D tentatively reads TRBD1 or TRBD2 (5 bases each). Looked up from germline, CDR1 is MNHNY and CDR2 is SVGAGI (reference sequence). The V end lost 10 bases, the J end lost 2 bases, and 21 bases lay between the germline ends. There are 16 residues in the CDR3. This CDR3 reads CATQKTAGTAYNEQFF. CDR3 nucleotide sequence: TGTGCCACCCAGAAAACTGCCGGGACGGCCTACAATGAGCAGTTCTTC.

The V call is TRBV5-1, the J call TRBJ2-7, with D perhaps TRBD2 (5 bases). V was shortened by 0 bases and J by 4 bases, with 17 bases between the two germline ends. CDR3 length: 16 residues. Germline V gene data show CDR1 as SGHRS and CDR2 as YFSETQ. The CDR3 DNA is TGCGCCAGCAGCTTGGCCCGCGGGTCCTTAGGGTACGAGCAGTACTTC. Protein: CASSLARGSLGYEQYF.

The chain is built from TRBV16 and TRBJ1-3; D is possibly TRBD1 (5 bases). Trimming took 6 bases from V and 4 from J, leaving 10 bases between them. The CDR3 contains 13 residues. Germline lookup yields CDR1 KGHSY and CDR2 FQNENV. The CDR3 bases are TGTGCCAGCAGTACAGGTCGCGGAAACACCATATATTTT. Translated: CASSTGRGNTIYF.

The chain has TRBV6-5 and TRBJ1-2; no firm D call. CDR1 is MNHEY, CDR2 SVGAGI, per germline. This CDR3 spans 16 amino acids. V lost 0 bases to trimming and J lost 2 bases, with 13 bases between them. This CDR3 is CASSYSQFIGNYGYTF. CDR3 nucleotides: TGTGCCAGCAGTTACTCGCAATTTATAGGGAACTATGGCTACACCTTC.

This chain links TRBV7-9 with TRBJ2-2; 9 bases are shared with TRBD2. With V trimmed by 5 bases and J by 5 bases, 9 bases remained unmatched. CDR3 size: 16 residues. The V gene's germline CDR1 is SEHNR and CDR2 FQNEAQ (reference sequence). The CDR3 bases are TGTGCCAGCAGCCCATCGATAGCGGGGGCTACCGGGGAGCTGTTTTTT. It codes for CASSPSIAGATGELFF.

The chain employs TRBV20-1 and TRBJ1-2; D unclear. Trimming cost V 3 bases and J 3 bases, with 11 bases left between them. The germline V gene has CDR1 DFQATT and CDR2 SNEGSKA (reference sequence). This CDR3 spans 13 amino acids. Written as DNA, the CDR3 is TGCAGTGCTAGTTCTGGGCGAGACTATGGCTACACCTTC. Its protein product is CSASSGRDYGYTF.

V usage is TRBV14 and J usage is TRBJ1-4; D not certain. V lost 4 bases to trimming and J lost 8 bases, with 17 bases between them. The CDR3 extends over 15 amino acids. From germline, CDR1 is SGHDN and CDR2 FVKESK. CDR3 residues: CASSPRRTLGEKLFF. CDR3 bases: TGTGCCAGCAGCCCTCGCCGGACCTTGGGGGAAAAACTGTTTTTT.

The CDR3 loop reads CSARPGGTEAFF. The CDR3 DNA follows: TGCAGCGCCCGACCCGGAGGCACTGAAGCTTTCTTT. The chain links TRBV29-1 to TRBJ1-1; D remains ambiguous. CDR1 and CDR2 (germline): SQVTM, ANQGSEA. The CDR3 extends over 12 amino acids. The germline V and J ends were trimmed by 7 bases and 4 bases, with 13 bases remaining between them.

This clone was counted once. The V and J genes are TRBV6-5 and TRBJ1-5, with 9 bases fitting TRBD1. CDR1 is MNHEY, CDR2 SVGAGI, per germline. The V segment lost 4 bases and the J segment 1 base; nucleotides outside the gene matches: 5. The CDR3 sequence is 16 residues long. The CDR3 loop is CASSSTGGWSNQPQHF. In DNA form, the CDR3 reads TGTGCCAGCAGTTCTACAGGGGGCTGGAGCAATCAGCCCCAGCATTTT.

The CDR3 protein is CASSVRFGGTGNTIYF. CDR3 nucleotides: TGTGCCAGCAGCGTTAGGTTTGGGGGGACTGGAAACACCATATATTTT. This rearrangement joins TRBV9 to TRBJ1-3; D possibly corresponds to TRBD1 (5 bases). CDR3 size: 16 residues. V lost 2 bases and J 2 bases, leaving 14 bases between the germline ends. Germline loops: CDR1 SGDLS, CDR2 YYNGEE.

This sequence joins TRBV6-5 and TRBJ1-2, with D unresolved. Deletions cut 9 bases from V and 8 bases from J, with 16 bases between. The CDR3 length is 12 residues. Germline V gene lookup returns CDR1 MNHEY and CDR2 SVGAGI. Here the CDR3 DNA reads TGTGCCAGTCGGATTCCGGGCTGGGGCTACACCTTC. Translated, it gives CASRIPGWGYTF.

The V gene is TRBV27, the J gene TRBJ1-1, with a weak D call TRBD1 (5 bases). Trimming left V 5 bases short and J 10 bases short, with 20 bases between. This CDR3 is built from 14 residues. Germline-derived CDR1 and CDR2 are MNHEY and SMNVEV (reference sequence). CDR3 residues: CASSPPGARGRAFF. The CDR3 bases are TGTGCCAGCAGTCCTCCCGGGGCGCGGGGTAGAGCTTTCTTT.

The chain combines TRBV11-1 with TRBJ2-1, with D tentatively TRBD1 (5 bases). CDR1 SGHAT and CDR2 FQDESV come from the germline V gene (reference sequence). This CDR3 is built from 16 residues. Trimming pared 5 bases from V and 2 bases from J, leaving 16 bases between. CDR3 sequence reads: CASSHSAGFAYNEQFF. In nucleotides, the CDR3 is TGTGCCAGCAGCCACAGCGCAGGGTTCGCCTACAATGAGCAGTTCTTC.